This T cell receptor beta chain was observed in a study of T cells after yellow fever vaccination (dated by TCRdb to the late 2010s). Regarding the study in general: The SMART-Seq v4 Ultra Low Input RNA kit was used to prepare libraries from fractions with low cell numbers. The cohort comprised two healthy male donors, one aged 18 to 30 and one aged 30 to 40 years. To follow T-cell clones before and after primary and booster YFV17D yellow fever vaccination, bulk TCR alpha and beta repertoires were sequenced over time. Blood was collected at multiple timepoints before and after primary and secondary immunization, and bulk PBMC replicates and cell subsets were isolated.

A few counts support this clonotype. Its antigen is currently not known. It has no much larger one-base neighbor in the sample; base qualities were not kept. The CDR3 covers 16 residues, taking in both the cysteine and the phenylalanine. The entry retains the CDR3 DNA only, 48 bases that are in frame from base 1. For CDR1 and CDR2, the germline V gene lists SGHRS and YFSETQ. V and J are truncated by 1 base and 2 bases respectively, leaving an intervening sequence of 14 bases. The treatment or condition label, as the study defines it: live attenuated yellow fever vaccine strain. At each blood-draw timepoint, two biological replicates of bulk PBMCs were obtained. PBMCs were isolated from peripheral blood using a standard Ficoll-Paque protocol. TriZol was used to extract RNA from bulk PBMCs, from CD4 and CD8 fractions, and from dextramer-positive and dextramer-negative fractions. Beyond this particular receptor, the publication reports: Because the study included only a couple of donors, the extent to which the findings can be generalized is limited. Computational filtering was needed because FACS-sorted repertoires could contain abundant contaminating clonotypes from the bulk population. The secondary T-cell response was found to be weaker but faster than the primary response, with a peak reached on day 5 rather than on day 15. A small share of clonotypes occurred in both CD4 and CD8 compartments, likely arising from convergent recombination. After the booster, most clones that had expanded after primary vaccination were detected again (around 96% of CD4 and more than 80% of CD8), suggesting broad maintenance of memory.

TCR cDNA was synthesized by 5'RACE template switching, which introduced a universal primer site and unique molecular identifiers. cDNA synthesis was primed from both the TCR alpha and TCR beta constant segments. Library amplification involved two PCR steps, and the second step added sample barcodes and sequencing adapters. Libraries were sequenced on Illumina HiSeq 2500 (2x100 bp) or NovaSeq (2x150 bp). As for how the authors treated the data: MIGEC handled demultiplexing of reads and collapsing into UMI consensus sequences, while MiXCR performed V(D)J alignment. Vaccine-responding clonotypes were identified with edgeR using replicate PBMC samples, with FDR below 0.01 and a log2 fold change above 5 up to day 15 being required. CD4 or CD8 identity was assigned to each bulk clonotype according to whether the clonotype was present at higher abundance in the sequenced CD4 repertoire or the sequenced CD8 repertoire. The raw public reads went through TCRdb reprocessing: fastp at Q25, MiXCR clone calling, in-frame beta chains kept. Entries that share a CDR3 protein sequence are merged under the most common genes and DNA. The V and J calls were not made by the authors but by TCRdb's processing. For this sample the table gives fewer than 450,000 distinct CDR3 sequences, of which approximately 8% were detected only once. In total, the top ten clones hold 17% of the sample.

This chain is built from TRBV5-1 and TRBJ2-3, with a tentative D gene TRBD2 over 6 matching bases. The clonotype originates from a young man who received the YFV17D yellow fever vaccine. The specimen comprised PBMCs, sampled more than 40 days after the first yellow fever vaccination. The CDR3 amino acid sequence is: CASSLSTGVNTDTQYF. The sequenced DNA: TGCGCCAGCAGCTTGTCTACGGGGGTGAACACAGATACGCAGTATTTT.